This T cell receptor beta chain emerged from a study of CD4 T cell repertoires in COVID-19. Study-level points and caveats: Some SARS-CoV-2 clonotypes, between about 6 and 25%, recurred in SARS-CoV and/or HKU1 cultures.

Sequencing used immunoSEQ multiplex PCR; TCRdb keeps in-frame clones, though not all of them. The repertoire holds approximately 24,000 clones, with about 93% as singletons. CDR3 length: 15 amino acids. The V and J ends lost 4 bases and 0 bases respectively, with 13 bases between them. CDR1 SGHRS and CDR2 YFSETQ come from the germline V gene. A remark on this clone: Antigen: not known.

Sequencing was done directly on freshly isolated, uncultured memory T cells. The material sequenced was circulating follicular helper CD4+ T cells (cTfh) from blood, taken before the COVID-19 pandemic. This chain uses TRBV5-1 with TRBJ1-2; a possible D gene is TRBD1 (6 bases). This clonotype originated in a human donor who had COVID-19. CDR3 bases: TGCGCCAGCAGCCCGTTACAGGGATCTAACTATGGCTACACCTTC. Its protein is CASSPLQGSNYGYTF.